These 26 T cell receptor beta chains share one sample of origin, sequenced in a study of blood T cell repertoires in COVID-19 (dated by TCRdb to 2018 to 2021). The library was made by the immunoSEQ multiplex PCR assay. TCRdb limited this immuneACCESS table to in-frame rearrangements with V and J called. A share of clones is missing; checked studies link under half to unresolved V genes, and the rest is unexplained. The sample table records more than 250,000 clones; roughly 83% of these occur just once. 1.5% to 2% of the sample belongs to the ten largest clones. Sequencing was carried out using peripheral blood. The source is a woman in her forties or fifties with acute or convalescent COVID-19.

J is TRBJ1-2 and V is TRBV18; D gene unclear. The germline V and J ends were trimmed by 4 bases and 3 bases, with 9 bases remaining between them. The CDR3 consists of 13 residues. CDR1 is KGHSH and CDR2 is LQKENI in the germline V gene. CDR3 sequence (DNA): TGTGCCAGCTCACAAACTAAGGACTATGGCTACACCTTC. As protein: CASSQTKDYGYTF.

This chain links TRBV5-1 with TRBJ2-3; the match to TRBD1 covers 7 bases. The J segment lost 2 bases and the V segment lost 4 bases, leaving 7 bases of the junction unmatched. The CDR3 contains 15 residues. The V gene's germline CDR1 is SGHRS and CDR2 YFSETQ. The CDR3 DNA sequence: TGCGCCAGCAGCACCGGGACAGTTGACACAGATACGCAGTATTTT. Its protein product is CASSTGTVDTDTQYF.

The chain carries TRBV6-5 and TRBJ2-2, with unresolved D. V gave up 0 bases and J gave up 5 bases, with 13 bases separating them. Germline loops: CDR1 MNHEY, CDR2 SVGAGI. CDR3 length: 16 amino acids. The CDR3 region has the DNA TGTGCCAGCAGTTACTCGATTGCGGCAAAAACCGGGGAGCTGTTTTTT. Protein sequence: CASSYSIAAKTGELFF.

This clone has just one count. As DNA, the CDR3 is TGTGCCAGCAGTTCCGGACTAGCGGGAGGATTATACAGTGGGCAGTTCTTC. Amino acid sequence: CASSSGLAGGLYSGQFF. V is TRBV7-9 and J is TRBJ2-1, with TRBD2 identical over 14 bases. V trimming: 6 bases; J trimming: 12 bases; junction bases outside the gene matches: 16. The CDR3 sequence is 17 residues long. Germline V CDR1 and CDR2: SEHNR, FQNEAQ (reference sequence).

V and J are TRBV19 and TRBJ2-2, with 7 bases matching TRBD1. Germline values: CDR1 LNHDA, CDR2 SQIVND (reference sequence). After removal of 6 bases from V and 6 bases from J, the junction contained 7 bases not matched to a gene. CDR3 size: 14 residues. The CDR3 region is CASSPDRAAGELFF. CDR3 DNA: TGTGCCAGTAGCCCCGACAGGGCGGCCGGGGAGCTGTTTTTT.

In this sample, this clone turned up once. The chain recombines TRBV11-3 with TRBJ2-7, with a possible D match to TRBD2 (5 bases). There are 13 residues in the CDR3. The ends were cut back, 2 bases at V and 6 bases at J, with 11 bases in the middle. CDR1 is SGHNT and CDR2 is YENEEA in the germline V gene. DNA of the CDR3: TGTGCCAGCAGCTTATCTAGGGAGAGCGAGCAGTACTTC. This codes for CASSLSRESEQYF.

This clone has just a few counts. The chain uses TRBV27 and TRBJ1-5, with D possibly matching TRBD1 (5 bases). The CDR3 is 15 amino acids. Trimming left V 4 bases short and J 0 bases short, with 10 bases between. The germline gives CDR1 MNHEY, CDR2 SMNVEV (reference sequence). In nucleotides, the CDR3 is TGTGCCAGCAGTTCTAGGGGCCATAGCAATCAGCCCCAGCATTTT. This translates into CASSSRGHSNQPQHF.

The V call is TRBV28, the J call TRBJ1-5; D gene uncertain. Germline-derived CDR1 and CDR2 are MDHEN and SYDVKM. Trimming removed 3 bases from V and 7 bases from J, with 4 bases in between. This CDR3 has 11 amino acids. The CDR3 loop is CASSLRQPQHF. The CDR3 DNA sequence: TGTGCCAGCAGTTTGCGGCAGCCCCAGCATTTT.

The V and J genes are TRBV11-3 and TRBJ2-5; weak D call: TRBD2 (6 bases). The CDR3 sequence is 13 residues long. Trimming removed 4 bases from V and 0 bases from J, with 6 bases in between. CDR1 is SGHNT and CDR2 is YENEEA in the germline V gene. The CDR3 nucleotides read TGTGCCAGCAGCTGGACTAACCAAGAGACCCAGTACTTC. It yields the protein CASSWTNQETQYF.

The rearrangement joins TRBV6-2 or TRBV6-3 to TRBJ1-1; 7 bases agree with TRBD1. Trimming at V came to 5 bases and at J to 3 bases, leaving 15 bases not matched to a gene. The CDR3 is 17 residues long. The V gene's germline CDR1 is MNHEY and CDR2 SVGEGT. The CDR3: CASSQLLTGARDTEAFF. In DNA, the CDR3 is TGTGCCAGCAGTCAACTTTTAACAGGGGCGAGGGACACTGAAGCTTTCTTT.

This chain joins TRBV3-1 (or the pseudogene TRBV3-2) and TRBJ2-7; the match to TRBD1 covers 7 bases. The germline V gene has CDR1 LGHDT and CDR2 YNNKEL (reference sequence). The V gene end was trimmed by 4 bases and the J gene end by 2 bases; junction bases not matched to a gene: 5. This CDR3 comprises 14 residues. The CDR3 DNA reads TGTGCCAGCAGCCCGACAGGGTTGACCTACGAGCAGTACTTC. Its translation: CASSPTGLTYEQYF.

The chain recombines TRBV5-1 with TRBJ2-3; TRBD2 matches 10 bases. Germline trimming cut 0 bases from V and 4 bases from J; bases unmatched to any gene: 5. Per the germline V gene, CDR1 is SGHRS and CDR2 is YFSETQ. This CDR3 has 16 residues. The CDR3 reads CASSLASGSLSDTQYF. CDR3 nucleotides: TGCGCCAGCAGCTTGGCTAGCGGGAGTCTATCAGATACGCAGTATTTT.

The chain couples TRBV15 to TRBJ2-7, with a weak D call TRBD2 (6 bases). Germline CDR1 is LNHNV and CDR2 is YYDKDF (reference sequence). Trimming stripped 1 base from V and 6 bases from J, with 10 bases between. The CDR3 is made up of 13 amino acids. The chain's CDR3 is CATSRGRGGEQYF. The CDR3 DNA reads as TGTGCCACCAGCAGAGGGAGGGGCGGCGAGCAGTACTTC.

There are a few counts of this clone. V and J are TRBV27 and TRBJ2-3; TRBD2 aligns across 13 bases. Germline CDR1 MNHEY, CDR2 SMNVEV (reference sequence). This CDR3 has 16 amino acids. V was pared by 2 bases and J by 6 bases, with 5 bases of the junction left unmatched. CDR3 loop: CASSLPGLAGVDTQYF. CDR3 sequence (DNA): TGTGCCAGCAGTTTACCCGGACTAGCGGGAGTGGATACGCAGTATTTT.

V usage is TRBV29-1 and J usage is TRBJ2-7; D is ambiguous. Trimming shortened V by 4 bases and J by 6 bases, and 10 bases separated the two germline ends. Germline loops: CDR1 SQVTM, CDR2 ANQGSEA. This CDR3 spans 11 amino acids. The CDR3 region is CSVGGSVEQYF. CDR3 nucleotide sequence: TGCAGCGTTGGAGGTTCTGTCGAGCAGTACTTC.

This rearrangement joins TRBV7-3 to TRBJ2-5; 11 positions agree with TRBD1. This CDR3 is 17 amino acids long. Germline loops: CDR1 SGHTA, CDR2 FQGTGA. J was trimmed by 4 bases and V by 0 bases; bases with no gene match: 7. CDR3 sequence reads: CASSLTSGTGGVETQYF. CDR3 in DNA: TGTGCCAGCAGCTTAACCAGCGGGACAGGGGGAGTAGAGACCCAGTACTTC.

The rearrangement links TRBV7-3 to TRBJ2-7; 12 nucleotides match TRBD2. CDR1 and CDR2 from the germline V gene are SGHTA and FQGTGA. The CDR3 is 15 amino acids. The V and J ends lost 4 bases and 4 bases, in that order; junction bases with no gene match: 5. This CDR3 is CASSSRTSGIYEQYF. The CDR3 DNA reads TGTGCCAGCAGCTCCCGGACTAGCGGGATTTACGAGCAGTACTTC.

J is TRBJ2-7 and V is TRBV5-4, with 7 nucleotides matching TRBD1. The length of the CDR3 is 14 residues. In germline, CDR1 is SGHNT, CDR2 YYREEE (reference sequence). The J segment lost 0 bases and the V segment lost 3 bases, leaving 3 bases of the junction unmatched. As DNA, the CDR3 is TGTGCCAGCAGCTGGGACAGAAGCTCCTACGAGCAGTACTTC. This codes for CASSWDRSSYEQYF.

V is TRBV7-9 and J is TRBJ1-1; TRBD1 matches 12 bases. The trim removed 2 bases at V and 5 bases at J, leaving 12 bases unmatched. CDR1 is SEHNR, CDR2 FQNEAQ, per germline (reference sequence). CDR3 length: 18 residues. The CDR3 coding sequence is TGTGCCAGCAGCTTATCCGGGACAGGGGGCGCGATGGGAACTGAAGCTTTCTTT. Translating gives CASSLSGTGGAMGTEAFF.

This clone was observed a single time. This chain uses TRBV4-1 with TRBJ1-2; 8 bases line up with TRBD1. J gave up 4 bases and V 2 bases, and 12 bases lay outside the gene matches. The CDR3 contains 17 residues. Germline V gene sequence: CDR1 MGHRA, CDR2 YSYEKL. CDR3 sequence (DNA): TGCGCCAGCAGCCAAATTCCGGGACAGGTCTGGTCCTATGGCTACACCTTC. Its translation is CASSQIPGQVWSYGYTF.

The CDR3 coding sequence is TGTGCCAGCAGCCTATTCTCCTACGAGCAGTACTTC. Its protein product is CASSLFSYEQYF. The chain has TRBV7-8 and TRBJ2-7, with D unclear. The V end lost 5 bases, the J end lost 0 bases, and 5 bases lay between the germline ends. Germline assignment: CDR1 SGHVS and CDR2 FQNEAQ. The CDR3 spans 12 residues.

V gene TRBV15 combines with J gene TRBJ1-1; the match to TRBD1 covers 7 bases. This CDR3 contains 14 residues. Losses at the gene ends were 6 bases for V and 1 base for J; bases not matched to a gene: 5. Germline CDR1 is LNHNV and CDR2 is YYDKDF (reference sequence). CDR3: CATRSGQENTEAFF. As DNA, the CDR3 is TGTGCCACCAGAAGCGGACAGGAGAACACTGAAGCTTTCTTT. Full variable domain (remainder filled in from reference TRBV15 and TRBJ1-1): DAMVIQNPRYQVTQFGKPVTLSCSQTLNHNVMYWYQQKSSQAPKLLFHYYDKDFNNEADTPDNFQSRRPNTSFCFLDIRSPGLGDTAMYLCATRSGQENTEAFFGQGTRLTVV.

The chain employs TRBV19 and TRBJ2-7; TRBD1 matches 8 bases. The CDR3 sequence is 14 residues long. Trimming removed 9 bases from V and 4 bases from J; junction bases left unmatched: 11. Per germline, CDR1 LNHDA and CDR2 SQIVND (reference sequence). The CDR3 region has the DNA TGTGCCAGCAAGGGAGACAGGGGAACGTACGAGCAGTACTTC. It codes for CASKGDRGTYEQYF. Full variable domain (remainder filled in from reference TRBV19 and TRBJ2-7): DGGITQSPKYLFRKEGQNVTLSCEQNLNHDAMYWYRQDPGQGLRLIYYSQIVNDFQKGDIAEGYSVSREKKESFPLTVTSAQKNPTAFYLCASKGDRGTYEQYFGPGTRLTVT.

The rearrangement uses TRBV5-1 and TRBJ2-7; D possibly corresponds to TRBD1 (7 bases). The CDR3 runs to 15 residues. V gave up 4 bases and J gave up 3 bases, with 17 bases separating them. Germline loops: CDR1 SGHRS, CDR2 YFSETQ. As DNA, the CDR3 is TGCGCCAGCAGCCTAGGGACAGCGGGTATCTACGAGCAGTACTTC. The encoded protein is CASSLGTAGIYEQYF. Variable domain in full (rest from reference TRBV5-1 and TRBJ2-7): KAGVTQTPRYLIKTRGQQVTLSCSPISGHRSVSWYQQTPGQGLQFLFEYFSETQRNKGNFPGRFSGRQFSNSRSEMNVSTLELGDSALYLCASSLGTAGIYEQYFGPGTRLTVT.

This clone was observed once. The chain is built from TRBV5-6 and TRBJ2-3; 9 bases fit TRBD1. Looked up from germline, CDR1 is SGHDT and CDR2 is YYEEEE. The CDR3 extends over 16 amino acids. The ends lost 4 bases at V and 2 bases at J; junction bases unmatched: 8. The chain's CDR3 is CASSELGQGSTDTQYF. DNA of the CDR3: TGTGCCAGCAGCGAACTGGGACAGGGTTCCACAGATACGCAGTATTTT.

This clone is a singleton in its sample. The chain is built from TRBV5-1 and TRBJ1-1, with D tentatively TRBD1 (5 bases). The CDR3 sequence is 13 residues long. Between the trimmed V and J ends, which lost 7 bases and 5 bases, there was a span of 15 bases. CDR1 SGHRS and CDR2 YFSETQ come from the germline V gene. CDR3 bases: TGCGCCAGCGGCCAGGGAGCGGGTACTGAAGCTTTCTTT. This gives the protein CASGQGAGTEAFF.